This T cell receptor (beta chain) was identified in a study of CD8 T cells in ankylosing spondylitis. Turning to this clonotype: What it binds is unknown.

As the method for making TCR beta libraries, quantitative 5'-RACE with molecular barcodes was used. MiXCR, run by TCRdb on the 5' RACE reads, gives a single entry per CDR3 protein. Counted here are 150,000 to 250,000 distinct CDR3 sequences, around 13% occurring once; the ten biggest clones make up about 15%. Study-level results: CD8+ cells made up the disease-linked clones, which were relatively rare in peripheral blood. The clones that were linked to disease were reported to be significantly enriched in matched synovial fluid samples from ankylosing spondylitis patients. Seven or eight highly homologous variants formed a TCR beta motif that appeared characteristic of ankylosing spondylitis blood.

CDR3 length equals 15 residues. Germline CDR1 and CDR2: MNHEY and SVGEGT. Trimming took 10 bases from V and 1 from J, leaving 17 bases between them. The rearrangement uses TRBV6-2 or TRBV6-3 and TRBJ2-1; D is possibly TRBD1 or TRBD2 (7 bases each). This TCR was sampled from a male donor with ankylosing spondylitis or in good health (not recorded which). Sequences were obtained from blood, either unsorted or a sorted T cell fraction (not recorded which). The chain's CDR3 is CAIVPGGGSYNEQFF. The CDR3 DNA follows: TGTGCCATCGTCCCAGGGGGAGGGTCCTACAATGAGCAGTTCTTC.